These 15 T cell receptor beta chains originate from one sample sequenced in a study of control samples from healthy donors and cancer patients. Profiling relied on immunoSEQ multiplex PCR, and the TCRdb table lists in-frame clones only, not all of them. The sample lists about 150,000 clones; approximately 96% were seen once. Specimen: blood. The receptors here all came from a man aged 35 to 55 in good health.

CDR3 sequence: CASRWPGRTGELFF. CDR3 nucleotides: TGTGCCAGCAGGTGGCCTGGGAGGACCGGGGAGCTGTTTTTT. This chain links TRBV7-3 with TRBJ2-2; TRBD2 might be the D (6 bases). Trimming left V 6 bases short and J 5 bases short, with 13 bases between. The germline V gene encodes CDR1 SGHTA and CDR2 FQGTGA. This CDR3 comprises 14 residues.

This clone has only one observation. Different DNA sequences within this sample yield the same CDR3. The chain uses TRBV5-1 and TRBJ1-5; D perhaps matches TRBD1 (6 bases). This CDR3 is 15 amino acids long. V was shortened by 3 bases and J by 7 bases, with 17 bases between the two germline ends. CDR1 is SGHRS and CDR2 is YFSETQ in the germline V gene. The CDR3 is CASSWRGAVGQPQHF. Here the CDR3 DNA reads TGCGCCAGCAGCTGGAGGGGGGCGGTGGGGCAGCCCCAGCATTTT. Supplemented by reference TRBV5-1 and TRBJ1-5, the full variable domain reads KAGVTQTPRYLIKTRGQQVTLSCSPISGHRSVSWYQQTPGQGLQFLFEYFSETQRNKGNFPGRFSGRQFSNSRSEMNVSTLELGDSALYLCASSWRGAVGQPQHFGDGTRLSIL.

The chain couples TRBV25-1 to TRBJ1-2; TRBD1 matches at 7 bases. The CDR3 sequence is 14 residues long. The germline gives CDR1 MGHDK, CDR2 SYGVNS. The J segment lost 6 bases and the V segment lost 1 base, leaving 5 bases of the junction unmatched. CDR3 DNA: TGTGCCAGCAGTGAATGGGACAGTTCGGATGGCTACACCTTC. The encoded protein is CASSEWDSSDGYTF.

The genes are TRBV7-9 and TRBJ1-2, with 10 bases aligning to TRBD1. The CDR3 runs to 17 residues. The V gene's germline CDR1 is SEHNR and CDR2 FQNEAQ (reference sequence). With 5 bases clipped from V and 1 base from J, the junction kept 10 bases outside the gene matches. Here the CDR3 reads CASSLWPGQGNNYGYTF. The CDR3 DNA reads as TGTGCCAGCAGCCTCTGGCCGGGACAGGGGAATAACTATGGCTACACCTTC.

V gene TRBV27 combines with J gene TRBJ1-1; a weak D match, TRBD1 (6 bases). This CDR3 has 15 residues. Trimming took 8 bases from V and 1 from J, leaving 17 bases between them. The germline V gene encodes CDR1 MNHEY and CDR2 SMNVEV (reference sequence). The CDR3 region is CASQGQFYRNTEAFF. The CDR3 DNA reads TGTGCCAGCCAAGGACAGTTTTACAGGAACACTGAAGCTTTCTTT.

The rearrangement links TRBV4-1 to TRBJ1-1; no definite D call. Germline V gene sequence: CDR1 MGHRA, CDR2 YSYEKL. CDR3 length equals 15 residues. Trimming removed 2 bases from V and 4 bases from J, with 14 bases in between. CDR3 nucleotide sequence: TGCGCCAGCAGCCAAACCTTGGGGAGGGCCACTGAAGCTTTCTTT. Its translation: CASSQTLGRATEAFF.

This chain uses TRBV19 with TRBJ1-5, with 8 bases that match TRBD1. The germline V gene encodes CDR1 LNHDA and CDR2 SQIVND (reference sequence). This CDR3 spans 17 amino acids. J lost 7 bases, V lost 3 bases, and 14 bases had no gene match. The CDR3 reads CASSILSAGGAGQPQHF. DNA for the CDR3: TGTGCCAGTAGTATTCTTTCGGCAGGGGGCGCCGGACAGCCCCAGCATTTT.

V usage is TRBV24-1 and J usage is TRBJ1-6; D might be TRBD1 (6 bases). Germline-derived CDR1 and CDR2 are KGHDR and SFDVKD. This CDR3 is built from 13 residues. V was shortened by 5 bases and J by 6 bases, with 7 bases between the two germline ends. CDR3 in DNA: TGTGCCACCAGTGGGGGGGCTAATTCACCCCTCCACTTT. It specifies CATSGGANSPLHF.

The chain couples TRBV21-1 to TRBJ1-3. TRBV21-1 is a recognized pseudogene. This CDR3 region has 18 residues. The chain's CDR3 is CASSPPGTGTFSGNTIYF. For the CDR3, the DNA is TGTGCCAGCAGCCCTCCCGGGACGGGCACTTTCTCTGGAAACACCATATATTTT.

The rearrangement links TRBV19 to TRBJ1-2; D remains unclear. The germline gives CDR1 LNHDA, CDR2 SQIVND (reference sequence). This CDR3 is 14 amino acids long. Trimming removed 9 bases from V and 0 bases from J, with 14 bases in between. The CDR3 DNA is TGTGCCAGCTCCCTGGTCGCGTCTAACTATGGCTACACCTTC. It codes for CASSLVASNYGYTF.

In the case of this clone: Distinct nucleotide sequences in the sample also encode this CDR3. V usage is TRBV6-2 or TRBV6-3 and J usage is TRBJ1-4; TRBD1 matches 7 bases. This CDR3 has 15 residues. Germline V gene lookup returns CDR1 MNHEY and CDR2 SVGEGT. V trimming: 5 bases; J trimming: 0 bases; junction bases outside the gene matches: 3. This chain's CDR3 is CASSRDSATNEKLFF. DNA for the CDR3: TGTGCCAGCAGTCGGGACAGCGCAACTAATGAAAAACTGTTTTTT.

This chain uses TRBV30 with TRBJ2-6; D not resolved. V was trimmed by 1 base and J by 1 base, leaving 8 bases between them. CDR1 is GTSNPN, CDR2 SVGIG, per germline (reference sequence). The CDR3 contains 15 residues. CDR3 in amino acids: CAWSGWGSGANVLTF. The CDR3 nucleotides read TGTGCCTGGAGTGGGTGGGGTTCTGGGGCCAACGTCCTGACTTTC.

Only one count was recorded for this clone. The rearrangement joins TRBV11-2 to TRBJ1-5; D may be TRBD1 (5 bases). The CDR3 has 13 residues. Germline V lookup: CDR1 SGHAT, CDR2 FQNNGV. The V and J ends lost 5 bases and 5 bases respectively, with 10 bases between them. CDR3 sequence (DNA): TGTGCCAGCAGCCTACAGGAACATCAGCCCCAGCATTTT. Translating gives CASSLQEHQPQHF.

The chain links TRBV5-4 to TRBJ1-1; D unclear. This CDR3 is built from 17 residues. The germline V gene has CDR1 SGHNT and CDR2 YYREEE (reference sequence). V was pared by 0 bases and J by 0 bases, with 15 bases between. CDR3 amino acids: CASSLEEGEIMNTEAFF. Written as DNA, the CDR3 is TGTGCCAGCAGCTTGGAGGAGGGAGAAATAATGAACACTGAAGCTTTCTTT.

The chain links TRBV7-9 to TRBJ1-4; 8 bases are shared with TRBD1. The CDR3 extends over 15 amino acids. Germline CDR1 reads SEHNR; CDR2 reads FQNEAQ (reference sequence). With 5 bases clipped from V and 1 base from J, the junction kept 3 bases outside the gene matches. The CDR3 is CASSRTGRTNEKLFF. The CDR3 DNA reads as TGTGCCAGCAGCAGGACAGGGAGAACTAATGAAAAACTGTTTTTT.